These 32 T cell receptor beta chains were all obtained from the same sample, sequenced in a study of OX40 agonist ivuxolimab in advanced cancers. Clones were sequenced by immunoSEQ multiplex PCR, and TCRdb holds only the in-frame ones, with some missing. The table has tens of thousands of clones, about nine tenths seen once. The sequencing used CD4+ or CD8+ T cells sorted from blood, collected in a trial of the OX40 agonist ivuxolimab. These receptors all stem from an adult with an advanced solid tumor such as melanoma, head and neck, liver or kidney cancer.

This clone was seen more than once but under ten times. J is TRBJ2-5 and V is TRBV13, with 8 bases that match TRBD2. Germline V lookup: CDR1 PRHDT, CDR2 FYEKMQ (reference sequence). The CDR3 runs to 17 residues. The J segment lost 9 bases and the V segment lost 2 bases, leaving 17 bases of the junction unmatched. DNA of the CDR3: TGTGCCAGCAGCTTACGGGGTAGCGGGACGGGCGAGAAGGCCCAGTACTTC. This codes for CASSLRGSGTGEKAQYF.

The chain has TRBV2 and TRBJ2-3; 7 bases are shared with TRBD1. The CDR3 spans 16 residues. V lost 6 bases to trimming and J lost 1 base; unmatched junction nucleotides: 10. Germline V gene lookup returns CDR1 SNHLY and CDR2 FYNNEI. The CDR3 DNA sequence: TGTGCCAGCAGCGCCTATCCCGACAGGGGCACAGATACGCAGTATTTT. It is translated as CASSAYPDRGTDTQYF.

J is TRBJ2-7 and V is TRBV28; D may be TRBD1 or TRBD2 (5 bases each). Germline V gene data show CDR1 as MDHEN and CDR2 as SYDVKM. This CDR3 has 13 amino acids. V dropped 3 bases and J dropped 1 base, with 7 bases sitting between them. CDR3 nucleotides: TGTGCCAGCAGTTTCGGGACGTCCTACGAGCAGTACTTC. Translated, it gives CASSFGTSYEQYF.

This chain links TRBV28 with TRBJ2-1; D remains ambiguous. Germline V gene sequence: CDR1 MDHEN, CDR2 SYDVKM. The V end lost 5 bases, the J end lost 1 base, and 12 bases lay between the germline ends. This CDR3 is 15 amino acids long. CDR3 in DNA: TGTGCCAGCAGTGCCGTAGTGTCTTCCTACAATGAGCAGTTCTTC. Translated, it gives CASSAVVSSYNEQFF. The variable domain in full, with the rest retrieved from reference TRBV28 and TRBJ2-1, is DVKVTQSSRYLVKRTGEKVFLECVQDMDHENMFWYRQDPGLGLRLIYFSYDVKMKEKGDIPEGYSVSREKKERFSLILESASTNQTSMYLCASSAVVSSYNEQFFGPGTRLTVL.

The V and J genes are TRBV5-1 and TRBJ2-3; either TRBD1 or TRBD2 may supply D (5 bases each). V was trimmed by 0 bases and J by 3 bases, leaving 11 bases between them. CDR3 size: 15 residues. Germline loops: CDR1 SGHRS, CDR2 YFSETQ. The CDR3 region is CASSLAGASTDTQYF. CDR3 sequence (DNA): TGCGCCAGCAGCTTGGCCGGGGCTTCAACAGATACGCAGTATTTT.

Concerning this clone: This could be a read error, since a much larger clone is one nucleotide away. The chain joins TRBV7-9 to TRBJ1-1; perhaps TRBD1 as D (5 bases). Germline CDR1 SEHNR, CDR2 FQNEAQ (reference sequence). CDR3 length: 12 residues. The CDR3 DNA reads TGTGTCAGCAGCCGCGAGGGGACTGAAGCTTTCTTT. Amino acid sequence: CVSSREGTEAFF.

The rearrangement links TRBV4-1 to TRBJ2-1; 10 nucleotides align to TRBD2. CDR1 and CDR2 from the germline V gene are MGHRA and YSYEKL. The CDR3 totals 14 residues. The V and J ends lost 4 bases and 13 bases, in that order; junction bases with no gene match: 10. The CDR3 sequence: CASSLAPSGGLQFF. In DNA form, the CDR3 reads TGCGCCAGCAGCCTAGCCCCTAGCGGGGGTTTACAGTTCTTC.

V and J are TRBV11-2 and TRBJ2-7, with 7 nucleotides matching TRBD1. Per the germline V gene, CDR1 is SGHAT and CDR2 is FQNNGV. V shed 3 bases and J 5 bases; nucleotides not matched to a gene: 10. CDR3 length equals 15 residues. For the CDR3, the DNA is TGTGCCAGCAGCTTCGACGACAGGGCGAGGAACGAGCAGTACTTC. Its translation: CASSFDDRARNEQYF.

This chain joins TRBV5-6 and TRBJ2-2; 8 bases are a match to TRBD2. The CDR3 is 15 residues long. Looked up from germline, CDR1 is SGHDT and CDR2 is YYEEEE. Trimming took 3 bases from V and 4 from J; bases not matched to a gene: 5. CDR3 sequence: CASSYSGLGTGELFF. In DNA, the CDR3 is TGTGCCAGCAGCTACTCGGGACTAGGCACCGGGGAGCTGTTTTTT.

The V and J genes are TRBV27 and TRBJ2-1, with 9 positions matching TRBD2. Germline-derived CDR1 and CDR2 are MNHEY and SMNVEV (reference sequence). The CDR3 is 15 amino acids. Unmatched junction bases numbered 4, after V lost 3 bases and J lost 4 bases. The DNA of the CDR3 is TGTGCCAGCAGTTTTACTAGCGGGCCATACAATGAGCAGTTCTTC. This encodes CASSFTSGPYNEQFF.

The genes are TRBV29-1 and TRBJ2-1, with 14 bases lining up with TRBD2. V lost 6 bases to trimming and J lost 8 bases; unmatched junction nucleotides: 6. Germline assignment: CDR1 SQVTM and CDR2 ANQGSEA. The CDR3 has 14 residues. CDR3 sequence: CSVGGTSGGHEQFF. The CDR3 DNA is TGCAGCGTCGGAGGGACTAGCGGGGGTCATGAGCAGTTCTTC.

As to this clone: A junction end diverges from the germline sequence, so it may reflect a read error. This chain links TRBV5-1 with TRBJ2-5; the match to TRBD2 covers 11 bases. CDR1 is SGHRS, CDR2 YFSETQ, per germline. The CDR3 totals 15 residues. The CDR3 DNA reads TGCGTCAGCATTGCTAGCGGGGGGTTCTCAGAGACCCAGTACTTC. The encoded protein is CVSIASGGFSETQYF.

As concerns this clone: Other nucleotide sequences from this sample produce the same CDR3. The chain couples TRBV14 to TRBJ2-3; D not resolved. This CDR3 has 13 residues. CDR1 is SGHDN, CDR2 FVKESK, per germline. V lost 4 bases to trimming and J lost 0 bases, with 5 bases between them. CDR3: CASSLSSTDTQYF. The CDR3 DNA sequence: TGTGCCAGCAGCCTATCTAGCACAGATACGCAGTATTTT.

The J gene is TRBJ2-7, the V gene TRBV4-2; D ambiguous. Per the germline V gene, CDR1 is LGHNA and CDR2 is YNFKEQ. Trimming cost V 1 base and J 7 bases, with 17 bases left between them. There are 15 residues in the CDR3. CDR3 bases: TGTGCCAGCAGCCAAGGGGTTGGCCTGGGTCAGGAGCAGTACTTC. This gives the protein CASSQGVGLGQEQYF.

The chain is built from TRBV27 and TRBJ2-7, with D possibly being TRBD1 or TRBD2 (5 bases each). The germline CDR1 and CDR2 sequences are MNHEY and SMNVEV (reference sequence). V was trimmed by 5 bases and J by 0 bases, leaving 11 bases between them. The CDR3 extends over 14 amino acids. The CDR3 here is CASSGRQYSYEQYF. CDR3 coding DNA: TGTGCCAGCAGTGGGAGACAGTACTCCTACGAGCAGTACTTC.

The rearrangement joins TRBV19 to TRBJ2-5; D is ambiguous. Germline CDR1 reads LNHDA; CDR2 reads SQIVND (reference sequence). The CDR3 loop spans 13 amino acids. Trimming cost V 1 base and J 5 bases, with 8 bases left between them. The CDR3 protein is CASSIGLGETQYF. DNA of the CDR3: TGTGCCAGTAGTATAGGGTTGGGGGAGACCCAGTACTTC.

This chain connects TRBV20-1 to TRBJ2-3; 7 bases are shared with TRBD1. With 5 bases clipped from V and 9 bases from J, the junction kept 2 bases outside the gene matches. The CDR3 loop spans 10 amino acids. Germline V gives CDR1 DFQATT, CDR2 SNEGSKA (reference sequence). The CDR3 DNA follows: TGCAGTGCTGAGGGGGCAACGCAGTATTTT. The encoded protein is CSAEGATQYF.

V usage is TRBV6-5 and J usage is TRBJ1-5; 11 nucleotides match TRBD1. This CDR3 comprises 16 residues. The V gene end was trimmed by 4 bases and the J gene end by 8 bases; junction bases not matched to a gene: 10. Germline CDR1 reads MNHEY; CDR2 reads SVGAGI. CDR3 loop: CASSSLDRGRREPQHF. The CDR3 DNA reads TGTGCCAGCAGTTCCCTGGACAGGGGGCGGAGGGAGCCCCAGCATTTT.

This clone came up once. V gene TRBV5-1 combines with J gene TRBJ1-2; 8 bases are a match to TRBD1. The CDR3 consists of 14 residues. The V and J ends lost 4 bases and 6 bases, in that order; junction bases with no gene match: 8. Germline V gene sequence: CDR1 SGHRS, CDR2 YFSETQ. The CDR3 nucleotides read TGCGCCAGCAGCGTTGGACAGGGCCTTAATGGCTACACCTTC. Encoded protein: CASSVGQGLNGYTF.

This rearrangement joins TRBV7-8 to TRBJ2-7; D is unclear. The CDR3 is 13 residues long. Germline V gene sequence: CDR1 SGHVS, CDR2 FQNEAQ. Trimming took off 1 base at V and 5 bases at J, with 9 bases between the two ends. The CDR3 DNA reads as TGTGCCAGCAGCTTAGACCTGACCCACGAGCAGTACTTC. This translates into CASSLDLTHEQYF.

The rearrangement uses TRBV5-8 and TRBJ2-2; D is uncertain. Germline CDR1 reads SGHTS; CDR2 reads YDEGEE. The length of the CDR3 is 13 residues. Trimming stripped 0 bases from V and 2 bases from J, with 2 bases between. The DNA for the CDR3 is TGTGCCAGCAGCTTGGTTAACACCGGGGAGCTGTTTTTT. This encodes CASSLVNTGELFF. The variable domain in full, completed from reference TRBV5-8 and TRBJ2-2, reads EAGVTQSPTHLIKTRGQQATLRCSPISGHTSVYWYQQALGLGLQFLLWYDEGEERNRGNFPPRFSGRQFPNYSSELNVNALELEDSALYLCASSLVNTGELFFGEGSRLTVL.

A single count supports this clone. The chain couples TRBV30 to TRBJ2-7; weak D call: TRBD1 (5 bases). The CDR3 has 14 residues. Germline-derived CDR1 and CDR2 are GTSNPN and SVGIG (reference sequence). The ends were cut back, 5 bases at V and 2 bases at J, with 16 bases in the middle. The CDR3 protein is CAWATGLAAYEQYF. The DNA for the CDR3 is TGTGCCTGGGCTACAGGTTTGGCGGCCTACGAGCAGTACTTC.

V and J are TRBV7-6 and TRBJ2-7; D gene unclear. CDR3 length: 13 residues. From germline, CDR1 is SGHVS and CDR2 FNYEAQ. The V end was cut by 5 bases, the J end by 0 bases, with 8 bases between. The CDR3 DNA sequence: TGTGCCAGCAGCCCACCCAGCTCCTACGAGCAGTACTTC. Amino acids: CASSPPSSYEQYF.

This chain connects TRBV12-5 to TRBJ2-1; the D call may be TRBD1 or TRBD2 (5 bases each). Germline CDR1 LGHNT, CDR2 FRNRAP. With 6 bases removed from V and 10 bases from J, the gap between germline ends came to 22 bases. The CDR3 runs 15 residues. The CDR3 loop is CASGRPGRQREEQFF. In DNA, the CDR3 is TGTGCTAGTGGCCGCCCGGGACGGCAAAGGGAGGAGCAGTTCTTC. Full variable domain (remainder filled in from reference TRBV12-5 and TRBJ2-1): DARVTQTPRHKVTEMGQEVTMRCQPILGHNTVFWYRQTMMQGLELLAYFRNRAPLDDSGMPKDRFSAEMPDATLATLKIQPSEPRDSAVYFCASGRPGRQREEQFFGPGTRLTVL.

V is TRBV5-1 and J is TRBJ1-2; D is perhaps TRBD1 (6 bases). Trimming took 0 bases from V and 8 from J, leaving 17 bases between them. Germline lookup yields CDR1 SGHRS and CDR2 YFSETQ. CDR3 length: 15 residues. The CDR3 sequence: CASSLAELQGYGYTF. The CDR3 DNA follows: TGCGCCAGCAGCTTGGCGGAGTTGCAGGGGTACGGCTACACCTTC.

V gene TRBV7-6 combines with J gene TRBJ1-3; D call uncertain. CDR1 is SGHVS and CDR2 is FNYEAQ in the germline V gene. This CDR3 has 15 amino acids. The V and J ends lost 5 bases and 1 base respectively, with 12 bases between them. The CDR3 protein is CASSLGTLSGNTIYF. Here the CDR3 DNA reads TGTGCCAGCAGCCTCGGCACCCTTTCTGGAAACACCATATATTTT.

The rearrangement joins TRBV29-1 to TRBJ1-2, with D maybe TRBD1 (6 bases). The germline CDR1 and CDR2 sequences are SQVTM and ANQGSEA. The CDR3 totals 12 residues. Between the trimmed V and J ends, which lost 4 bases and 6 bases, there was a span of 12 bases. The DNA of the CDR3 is TGCAGCGTTGTAGACAGGCCGGATGGCTACACCTTC. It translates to CSVVDRPDGYTF.

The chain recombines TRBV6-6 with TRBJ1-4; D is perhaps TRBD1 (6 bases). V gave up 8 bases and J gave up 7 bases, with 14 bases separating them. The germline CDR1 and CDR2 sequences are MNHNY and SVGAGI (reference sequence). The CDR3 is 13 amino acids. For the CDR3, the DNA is TGTGCCAGCGTAACAGGGCCGGGTGAAAAACTGTTTTTT. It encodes CASVTGPGEKLFF.

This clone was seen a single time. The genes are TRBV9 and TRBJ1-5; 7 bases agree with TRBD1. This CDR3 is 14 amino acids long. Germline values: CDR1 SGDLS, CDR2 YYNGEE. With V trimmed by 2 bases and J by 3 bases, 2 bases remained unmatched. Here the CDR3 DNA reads TGTGCCAGCAGCGTGACAGGGTCCAATCAGCCCCAGCATTTT. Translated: CASSVTGSNQPQHF.

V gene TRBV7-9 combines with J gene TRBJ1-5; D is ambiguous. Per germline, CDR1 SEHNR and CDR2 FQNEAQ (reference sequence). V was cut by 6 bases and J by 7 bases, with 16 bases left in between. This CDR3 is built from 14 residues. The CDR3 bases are TGTGCCAGCAGTAATACACCGGGTAGGCAGCCCCAGCATTTT. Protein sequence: CASSNTPGRQPQHF.

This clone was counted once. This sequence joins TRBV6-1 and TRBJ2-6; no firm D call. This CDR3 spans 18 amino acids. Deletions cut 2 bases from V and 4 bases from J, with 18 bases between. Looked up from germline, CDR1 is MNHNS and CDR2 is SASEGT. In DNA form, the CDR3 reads TGTGCCAGCAGTGAAAGTAATCACAAGGGCTTCGGGGCCAACGTCCTGACTTTC. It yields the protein CASSESNHKGFGANVLTF.

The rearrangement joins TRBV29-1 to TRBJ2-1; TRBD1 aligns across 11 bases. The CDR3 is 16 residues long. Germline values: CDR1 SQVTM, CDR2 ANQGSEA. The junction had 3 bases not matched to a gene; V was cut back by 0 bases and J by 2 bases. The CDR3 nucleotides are TGCAGCGTTGAAGATTTGGGACAGGGGGCCTACAATGAGCAGTTCTTC. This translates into CSVEDLGQGAYNEQFF.